A single sample gave rise to the 31 T cell receptor beta chains below, sequenced in a study of Graves' ophthalmopathy and Graves' hyperthyroidism. RNA transcripts were the source from which TCR beta CDR3 regions were amplified. First-round RT-PCR used HTBI primers; second-round multiplex PCR followed. TCRdb ran MiXCR on the multiplex PCR reads and lists one entry per CDR3 protein. The sample carries over 650,000 distinct CDR3 sequences, over 40% recorded once. Sequencing was carried out using peripheral blood. The origin of the receptors is an adult man with Graves' ophthalmopathy.

The rearrangement links TRBV19 to TRBJ2-2; possible D gene TRBD2, 6 bases. There are 12 residues in the CDR3. The germline gives CDR1 LNHDA, CDR2 SQIVND (reference sequence). Deletions cut 8 bases from V and 4 bases from J, with 8 bases between. Here the CDR3 DNA reads TGTGCCAGTGGTAGCGGCACCGGGGAGCTGTTTTTT. Translating it yields CASGSGTGELFF.

To note about this clonotype: The junction departs from the called germline gene at one end, perhaps through a read error. V and J are TRBV7-3 and TRBJ2-2; 8 nucleotides match TRBD1. Germline CDR1 is SGHTA and CDR2 is FQGTGA. The CDR3 is 17 amino acids. The CDR3 spells CASSLTGQGAVAGELVF. The CDR3 nucleotides are TGTGCCAGCAGCTTAACGGGCCAGGGGGCTGTGGCCGGGGAGCTGGTTTTT.

With regard to this clonotype: Just one base apart from a much larger clone, this may be a read error. The chain couples TRBV2 to TRBJ1-5; TRBD1 might be the D (5 bases). The CDR3 runs 15 residues. Germline V gives CDR1 SNHLY, CDR2 FYNNEI. The CDR3, as DNA: TGTGCCAGCATCCTGGGCACAGGCCTCAATCGGCCCCAGCATTTT. It translates to CASILGTGLNRPQHF.

The chain carries TRBV15 and TRBJ1-1; D is perhaps TRBD1 (6 bases). The CDR3 contains 14 residues. V lost 3 bases and J lost 4, with 12 bases in between. Germline V gives CDR1 LNHNV, CDR2 YYDKDF (reference sequence). DNA for the CDR3: TGTGCCACCAGCAGTTTAGACAGGAGCACTGAAGCTTTCTTT. This codes for CATSSLDRSTEAFF.

Many counts were recorded for this clonotype. The chain employs TRBV29-1 and TRBJ1-1; D is unclear. The CDR3 contains 11 residues. V was cut by 6 bases and J by 7 bases, with 12 bases left in between. The germline CDR1 and CDR2 sequences are SQVTM and ANQGSEA. CDR3 loop: CSVFLSGEAFF. CDR3 nucleotide sequence: TGCAGCGTATTCCTGTCGGGTGAAGCTTTCTTT.

The chain links TRBV3-1 to TRBJ1-2; 9 bases match TRBD1. Trimming took 2 bases from V and 8 from J; bases not matched to a gene: 18. This CDR3 contains 18 residues. Germline CDR1 reads LGHDT; CDR2 reads YNNKEL (reference sequence). The CDR3 loop reads CASSQYRQSTGGRRGYTF. The CDR3 region has the DNA TGTGCCAGCAGCCAATATCGGCAATCGACAGGGGGAAGACGGGGCTACACCTTC.

CDR3 loop: CAWMGEKLFF. CDR3 sequence (DNA): TGTGCCTGGATGGGGGAAAAACTGTTTTTT. This chain joins TRBV30 and TRBJ1-4; D unclear. Germline lookup yields CDR1 GTSNPN and CDR2 SVGIG (reference sequence). Trimming removed 4 bases from V and 8 bases from J, with 5 bases in between. The CDR3 is made up of 10 amino acids.

This clonotype was counted many times. This rearrangement joins TRBV9 to TRBJ2-7, with 9 bases matching TRBD2. V lost 4 bases to trimming and J lost 6 bases; unmatched junction nucleotides: 11. Germline V gene data show CDR1 as SGDLS and CDR2 as YYNGEE. This CDR3 has 15 amino acids. The CDR3 reads CASSPGSGGRGEQYF. The CDR3 DNA reads TGTGCCAGCAGCCCCGGCAGCGGGGGGCGGGGCGAGCAGTACTTC.

This clonotype was detected ten times or more. V usage is TRBV5-6 and J usage is TRBJ2-5, with D perhaps TRBD1 (5 bases). This CDR3 contains 12 residues. Germline CDR1 and CDR2: SGHDT and YYEEEE. Trimming removed 4 bases at V and 3 bases at J, with 7 bases between. CDR3 amino acids: CASSPREETQYF. The CDR3 DNA reads TGTGCCAGCAGCCCCAGGGAAGAGACCCAGTACTTC.

This clonotype has at least ten counts. CDR3 in DNA: TGCAGTGCTAGAGCCGGGGGCGAGCAGTACTTC. Protein sequence: CSARAGGEQYF. This rearrangement joins TRBV20-1 to TRBJ2-7; D may be TRBD2 (6 bases). The CDR3 contains 11 residues. The V gene lost 1 base and the J gene lost 6 bases, with 7 bases spanning the gap. The germline V gene encodes CDR1 DFQATT and CDR2 SNEGSKA (reference sequence).

Of note for this clonotype: A much larger clonotype is one base distant, so this may be a read error. The V call is TRBV20-1, the J call TRBJ2-7, with D possibly called TRBD1 or TRBD2 (5 bases each). CDR1 DFQATT and CDR2 SNEGSKA come from the germline V gene (reference sequence). The V end was cut by 5 bases, the J end by 8 bases, with 19 bases between. The CDR3 is 13 amino acids. CDR3 amino acids: CSARDPRQDKQYF. CDR3 nucleotides: TGCAGTGCTCGGGACCCCCGCCAGGACAAGCAGTACTTC.

This chain joins TRBV4-3 and TRBJ1-3; tentative D call: TRBD1 (5 bases). The germline V gene has CDR1 LGHNA and CDR2 YSLEER. This CDR3 comprises 17 residues. V was pared by 0 bases and J by 0 bases, with 12 bases between. The CDR3 DNA reads TGCGCCAGCAGCCAAGAGTGGGGGTCGCTCTCTGGAAACACCATATATTTT. Protein: CASSQEWGSLSGNTIYF.

This clonotype occurred many times. This rearrangement joins TRBV19 to TRBJ1-2; D might be TRBD1 (5 bases). The CDR3 extends over 14 amino acids. Germline V lookup: CDR1 LNHDA, CDR2 SQIVND (reference sequence). The V gene lost 5 bases and the J gene lost 5 bases, with 15 bases spanning the gap. The CDR3 bases are TGTGCCAGTAGTCCGGGACGTAAGCTTTATGGCTACACCTTC. Translated, it gives CASSPGRKLYGYTF.

This clonotype was seen ten or more times. The rearrangement joins TRBV10-3 to TRBJ1-6, with 8 positions matching TRBD1. CDR3 length: 14 residues. J gave up 9 bases and V 5 bases, and 6 bases lay outside the gene matches. Per germline, CDR1 ENHRY and CDR2 SYGVKD. Written as DNA, the CDR3 is TGTGCCATCAGTCCGGACAGGGAAGGTTCACCCCTCCACTTT. Translated: CAISPDREGSPLHF.

The V call is TRBV19, the J call TRBJ2-5, with a weak D call TRBD2 (6 bases). Germline CDR1 LNHDA, CDR2 SQIVND (reference sequence). V was pared by 4 bases and J by 5 bases, with 17 bases between. This CDR3 has 15 residues. CDR3 loop: CASSTGGGPGETQYF. The CDR3 DNA reads as TGTGCCAGTAGTACCGGGGGAGGTCCCGGGGAGACCCAGTACTTC.

This clonotype has only a few counts. At one end, the junction sequence differs from germline, possibly due to a read error. This chain links TRBV11-2 with TRBJ1-2, with unresolved D. The germline CDR1 and CDR2 sequences are SGHAT and FQNNGV. The CDR3 has 13 amino acids. CDR3 protein: CASGSLPSYGYTF. Here the CDR3 DNA reads TGCGCCAGCGGATCGTTACCAAGCTATGGCTACACCTTC.

This clonotype came up many times. The V and J genes are TRBV5-1 and TRBJ2-5, with a tentative D call TRBD2 (5 bases). Germline-derived CDR1 and CDR2 are SGHRS and YFSETQ. V shed 4 bases and J shed 4 bases, with 11 bases lying between them. This CDR3 has 13 residues. The CDR3, as DNA: TGCGCCAGCAGCCCCGAAGGGAGAGAGACCCAGTACTTC. Translation: CASSPEGRETQYF.

This chain uses TRBV29-1 with TRBJ2-7; D possibly corresponds to TRBD1 (6 bases). The CDR3 length is 11 residues. CDR1 SQVTM and CDR2 ANQGSEA come from the germline V gene. The V gene lost 8 bases and the J gene lost 3 bases, with 11 bases spanning the gap. CDR3 amino acids: CSRTQGYEQYF. The CDR3, as DNA: TGCAGCAGGACACAGGGCTACGAGCAGTACTTC.

The chain joins TRBV9 to TRBJ2-5, with TRBD2 matching over 9 bases. There are 16 residues in the CDR3. Trimming cost V 4 bases and J 5 bases; bases outside gene matches: 12. Looked up from germline, CDR1 is SGDLS and CDR2 is YYNGEE. Here the CDR3 DNA reads TGTGCCAGCAGCTCAGCCGTGGGCGGGGGGGTCGAGACCCAGTACTTC. Translated, it gives CASSSAVGGGVETQYF.

The table lists this clonotype with many counts. The chain has TRBV9 and TRBJ2-5; 9 bases are a match to TRBD2. V gave up 0 bases and J gave up 4 bases; unmatched junction bases: 1. The CDR3 covers 14 residues. Germline V gene sequence: CDR1 SGDLS, CDR2 YYNGEE. In DNA form, the CDR3 reads TGTGCCAGCAGCGTAGATAGCGGGGGAGAGACCCAGTACTTC. Residues: CASSVDSGGETQYF.

This clonotype was picked up many times. J is TRBJ1-5 and V is TRBV6-5; the D gene is possibly TRBD1 (5 bases). Trimming took off 2 bases at V and 0 bases at J, with 11 bases between the two ends. The germline V gene encodes CDR1 MNHEY and CDR2 SVGAGI. The length of the CDR3 is 16 residues. The CDR3 is CASSYLGTGSNQPQHF. For the CDR3, the DNA is TGTGCCAGCAGTTACCTGGGAACAGGTAGCAATCAGCCCCAGCATTTT.

This clonotype appeared many times. The V call is TRBV20-1, the J call TRBJ1-5; 7 bases are a match to TRBD1. V lost 6 bases and J lost 6; bases outside the gene matches: 8. Looked up from germline, CDR1 is DFQATT and CDR2 is SNEGSKA (reference sequence). This CDR3 contains 13 residues. The CDR3 protein is CSALRQGTQPQHF. The CDR3 DNA follows: TGCAGTGCCCTACGACAGGGAACTCAGCCCCAGCATTTT.

The chain employs TRBV5-6 and TRBJ1-2; D gene ambiguous. In germline, CDR1 is SGHDT, CDR2 YYEEEE. V shed 5 bases and J shed 7 bases, with 15 bases lying between them. The CDR3 length is 13 residues. The DNA of the CDR3 is TGTGCCAGCAGTTCAGAATGGGATGGTGGCTACACCTTC. As protein: CASSSEWDGGYTF.

This clonotype appeared many times. This chain links TRBV2 with TRBJ2-7; 10 bases agree with TRBD2. CDR1 and CDR2 from the germline V gene are SNHLY and FYNNEI. This CDR3 is 15 amino acids long. V was pared by 6 bases and J by 2 bases, with 7 bases of the junction left unmatched. CDR3: CASSFTSGIAYEQYF. In DNA form, the CDR3 reads TGTGCCAGCAGCTTTACTAGCGGGATCGCCTACGAGCAGTACTTC.

As regards this clonotype: The junction differs from germline at one of its ends, possibly a read error. The chain links TRBV7-2 to TRBJ2-7, with a weak D call TRBD1 (6 bases). CDR3 length: 17 amino acids. The germline CDR1 and CDR2 sequences are SGHTA and FQGNSA. The DNA for the CDR3 is TGTGCCAGCAGCCTCCCACCTCGGACAGCTTCTCCCTACGGGCAGTACTTC. Its protein is CASSLPPRTASPYGQYF.

The rearrangement links TRBV19 to TRBJ2-5, with TRBD2 identical over 7 bases. Germline loops: CDR1 LNHDA, CDR2 SQIVND (reference sequence). The junction had 13 bases not matched to a gene; V was cut back by 3 bases and J by 9 bases. The CDR3 length is 15 residues. DNA for the CDR3: TGTGCCAGTAGTATGGGAGGGCTCGGCAATCAGCCCCAGTACTTC. This codes for CASSMGGLGNQPQYF.

The sample holds a few counts of this clonotype. The genes are TRBV9 and TRBJ2-5; TRBD2 matches at 7 bases. The CDR3 length is 15 residues. Germline CDR1 is SGDLS and CDR2 is YYNGEE. Unmatched junction bases numbered 6, after V lost 2 bases and J lost 2 bases. CDR3 region: CASSVGGSSQETQYF. The CDR3 DNA reads as TGTGCCAGCAGCGTTGGCGGGAGTTCTCAAGAGACCCAGTACTTC.

The chain carries TRBV27 and TRBJ2-7; D uncertain. Germline loops: CDR1 MNHEY, CDR2 SMNVEV (reference sequence). Trimming removed 7 bases at V and 0 bases at J, with 13 bases between. There are 14 residues in the CDR3. CDR3 in amino acids: CASKTSGYSYEQYF. CDR3 DNA sequence: TGTGCCAGCAAAACCTCGGGTTACTCCTACGAGCAGTACTTC.

The rearrangement joins TRBV2 to TRBJ2-5; possibly TRBD2 for D (6 bases). This CDR3 spans 16 amino acids. V was shortened by 7 bases and J by 4 bases, with 22 bases between the two germline ends. The germline V gene encodes CDR1 SNHLY and CDR2 FYNNEI. The CDR3 loop reads CASMLTETSRGETQYF. Here the CDR3 DNA reads TGTGCCAGCATGCTGACGGAGACTAGTAGGGGAGAGACCCAGTACTTC.

This chain connects TRBV4-2 to TRBJ2-2; 7 positions match TRBD2. J gave up 6 bases and V 3 bases, and 7 bases lay outside the gene matches. In germline, CDR1 is LGHNA, CDR2 YNFKEQ. The CDR3 has 15 residues. The CDR3 DNA reads as TGTGCCAGCAGCCACAAAAGGGAGGGTCCCGGGGAGCTGTTTTTT. Protein sequence: CASSHKREGPGELFF.

This clonotype was counted once. The J gene is TRBJ2-5, the V gene TRBV7-8, with 9 bases aligning to TRBD2. This CDR3 has 15 amino acids. V was pared by 2 bases and J by 4 bases, with 5 bases of the junction left unmatched. The V gene's germline CDR1 is SGHVS and CDR2 FQNEAQ. CDR3 region: CASSLSAGGRETQYF. The CDR3 nucleotides read TGTGCCAGCAGCTTATCAGCGGGGGGTCGAGAGACCCAGTACTTC.